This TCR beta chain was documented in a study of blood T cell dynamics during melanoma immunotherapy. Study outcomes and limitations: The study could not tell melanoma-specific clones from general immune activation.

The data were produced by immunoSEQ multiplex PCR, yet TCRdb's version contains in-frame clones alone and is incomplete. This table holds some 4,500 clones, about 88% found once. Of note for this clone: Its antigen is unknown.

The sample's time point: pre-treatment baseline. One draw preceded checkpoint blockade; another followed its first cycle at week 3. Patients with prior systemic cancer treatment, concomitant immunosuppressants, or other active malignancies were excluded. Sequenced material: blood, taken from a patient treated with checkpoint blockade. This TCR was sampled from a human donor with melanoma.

The CDR3, as DNA: TGCGCCAGCAGCCAACTTGACAGGACCTCCTACGAGCAGTACTTC. Protein sequence: CASSQLDRTSYEQYF. This chain connects TRBV4-1 to TRBJ2-7; D may be TRBD1 (6 bases). The CDR3 covers 15 residues. Germline CDR1 MGHRA, CDR2 YSYEKL. The V end was cut by 2 bases, the J end by 0 bases, with 11 bases between.